These T cell receptor beta chains were read from a single sample in a study of blood T cell repertoires in COVID-19. Data came from immunoSEQ multiplex PCR; TCRdb stores just in-frame clones and leaves some out. Altogether 250,000 to 300,000 clones are present, roughly 85% being singletons, with the ten largest covering more than 4.5%. The sample taken for sequencing was peripheral blood. The receptors shown here come from a middle-aged man with active or convalescent COVID-19. The conserved cysteine and the conserved F or W are not part of the CDR3 here. The D gene is left open where the match is weak.

j_call v_call d_call cdr3_aa
TRBJ2-1 TRBV10-2 TRBD2 ASSDPLLAGYNEQF
TRBJ1-1 TRBV7-3 NA ASSLTGYTEAF
TRBJ1-1 TRBV10-3 NA ATKQGLNTEAF
TRBJ1-5 TRBV30 NA AWSVRANQPQH
TRBJ2-5 TRBV27 NA ASSSSYQETQY
TRBJ1-6 TRBV19 NA ASNARGKSPLH
TRBJ1-2 TRBV9 NA ASRAGGNYGYT
TRBJ2-1 TRBV12-3/TRBV12-4 TRBD1 VTGTGYNEQF
TRBJ2-3 TRBV7-2 NA ASSFGHSRRADTQY
TRBJ2-1 TRBV11-3 TRBD1 ASSSWDRGDNEQF
TRBJ1-1 TRBV6-6 NA ASSDDRYTEAF
TRBJ1-6 TRBV6-6 NA ASSPQITMHSPLH
TRBJ1-3 TRBV5-1 NA ASSLGGSGSGNTIY
TRBJ2-7 TRBV28 TRBD2 ASSLGTSGRVTEQY
TRBJ2-7 TRBV29-1 TRBD1 RGRGFPSYEQY
TRBJ2-2 TRBV19 NA ASSIDPRYTGELF
TRBJ1-1 TRBV28 NA ASSLWIGVKTEAF
TRBJ1-2 TRBV2 NA ASSEADSSYGYT
TRBJ2-7 TRBV27 NA ASSRGGRATYEQY
TRBJ2-2 TRBV11-3 TRBD2 ASSWTSAATGELF
TRBJ2-1 TRBV29-1 TRBD2 SVEYSGTAYNEQF
TRBJ2-1 TRBV28 TRBD2 ASRPLLAGGPGEQF
TRBJ2-3 TRBV9 TRBD2 ASSLGTSGTDTQY
TRBJ2-7 TRBV4-3 NA ASSQDQRERYEQY
TRBJ2-2 TRBV3-1/TRBV3-2 NA ASSQGGQRGGELF
TRBJ2-5 TRBV19 NA ASSFLVRDY
TRBJ2-7 TRBV28 TRBD1 ASSLWFGTGVYEQY
TRBJ1-2 TRBV30 NA AWSVEGVANYGYT
TRBJ1-3 TRBV28 TRBD1 ASRQGGSFNSGNTIY
TRBJ2-5 TRBV7-2 NA ASSFGQGETQY
TRBJ2-3 TRBV9 TRBD2 ASSNEGGSFTDTQY
TRBJ1-1 TRBV30 NA AWSVGASVGEAF
TRBJ1-1 TRBV7-9 NA ASSLGTANTEAF
TRBJ1-3 TRBV6-5 NA ASSPSTVVNTIY